These 21 T cell receptor beta chains originate from one sample sequenced in a study of blood T cells in healthy people across ages. Through a sample-barcoded 5' primer and a J-beta primer mix, a second PCR was run for roughly 7 to 12 cycles. TCRdb analysed the 5' RACE reads with MiXCR anew, one entry per CDR3 protein. The sample has approximately 1,700,000 distinct CDR3 sequences, roughly two fifths seen once. The sample comprised blood. These receptors originate from a human donor in good health.

The genes are TRBV20-1 and TRBJ2-7, with TRBD1 matching over 11 bases. The CDR3 extends over 15 amino acids. The junction had 5 bases not matched to a gene; V was cut back by 1 base and J by 3 bases. CDR1 and CDR2 from the germline V gene are DFQATT and SNEGSKA (reference sequence). CDR3 residues: CSARAPGQGVYEQYF. In DNA, the CDR3 is TGCAGTGCTAGAGCGCCGGGACAGGGGGTCTACGAGCAGTACTTC.

In this sample, this clonotype turned up a few times. The chain carries TRBV7-2 and TRBJ1-5; 10 bases fit TRBD1. The CDR3 is 17 amino acids. J was trimmed by 6 bases and V by 6 bases; bases with no gene match: 14. Germline CDR1 is SGHTA and CDR2 is FQGNSA. The CDR3: CASSGDPGQGFGQPQHF. In nucleotides, the CDR3 is TGTGCCAGCAGTGGAGATCCGGGACAGGGGTTTGGTCAGCCCCAGCATTTT.

The CDR3 DNA reads as TGCAGTGCTAGGCTCGGACAGGGTTCAGCTTTCTTT. It encodes CSARLGQGSAFF. The rearrangement joins TRBV20-1 to TRBJ1-1; TRBD1 matches at 8 bases. The CDR3 has 12 amino acids. The junction had 7 bases not matched to a gene; V was cut back by 3 bases and J by 10 bases. Germline V gene lookup returns CDR1 DFQATT and CDR2 SNEGSKA (reference sequence).

This clonotype has just a few counts. The rearrangement links TRBV29-1 to TRBJ2-7; D remains unclear. Germline CDR1 and CDR2: SQVTM and ANQGSEA. This CDR3 is built from 13 residues. V lost 1 base to trimming and J lost 1 base, with 8 bases between them. This CDR3 is CSVEAAVSYEQYF. The CDR3 DNA reads as TGCAGCGTTGAAGCGGCAGTTTCCTACGAGCAGTACTTC.

This clonotype was counted only a few times. This rearrangement joins TRBV7-9 to TRBJ2-7, with 10 bases aligning to TRBD1. The assigned J gene may be wrong: the sequence end matches TRBJ2-5 better. Germline CDR1 SEHNR, CDR2 FQNEAQ (reference sequence). CDR3 length equals 17 residues. The CDR3 coding sequence is TGTGCCAGCAGCTTAGGGGGAACCGGGACAGGGGTAGAGACCCAGTACTTC. Its translation is CASSLGGTGTGVETQYF.

V usage is TRBV12-5 and J usage is TRBJ1-1; a weak D match, TRBD1 (6 bases). This CDR3 spans 17 amino acids. Trimming removed 6 bases from V and 7 bases from J, with 27 bases in between. The germline V gene has CDR1 LGHNT and CDR2 FRNRAP. CDR3 protein: CASGLASDNRVRGEAFF. CDR3 DNA sequence: TGTGCTAGTGGCCTCGCCTCCGACAACAGGGTTCGCGGTGAAGCTTTCTTT.

A few counts support this clonotype. The chain is built from TRBV6-5 and TRBJ2-7; a weak D match, TRBD2 (6 bases). The CDR3 spans 14 residues. Trimming removed 7 bases at V and 6 bases at J, with 19 bases between. Looked up from germline, CDR1 is MNHEY and CDR2 is SVGAGI. The CDR3 is CASTISGGRSEQYF. The DNA of the CDR3 is TGTGCCAGCACCATCTCCGGAGGGCGTAGCGAGCAGTACTTC.

The V gene is TRBV12-3 or TRBV12-4, the J gene TRBJ2-2; 10 bases are a match to TRBD2. The CDR3 is made up of 22 amino acids. V shed 7 bases, J shed 1 base, and the junction held 24 bases outside the gene matches. The CDR3, as DNA: TGTGCCAGCAAGGGTTGGCTAGCGGGGGACCCAACCCTTGGCGAGAACACCGGGGAGCTGTTTTTT. This codes for CASKGWLAGDPTLGENTGELFF.

This clonotype has a handful of counts. The chain has TRBV29-1 and TRBJ2-3, with 8 bases that match TRBD2. The CDR3 runs 14 residues. Looked up from germline, CDR1 is SQVTM and CDR2 is ANQGSEA. The J segment lost 1 base and the V segment lost 2 bases, leaving 2 bases of the junction unmatched. In DNA form, the CDR3 reads TGCAGCGTTGAAAAAGCGGGGGGCACAGATACGCAGTATTTT. It codes for CSVEKAGGTDTQYF.

V and J are TRBV30 and TRBJ2-4, with 7 bases that match TRBD2. Germline V CDR1 and CDR2: GTSNPN, SVGIG (reference sequence). This CDR3 comprises 14 residues. V lost 2 bases and J lost 15; bases outside the gene matches: 16. This chain's CDR3 is CAWSLSGADSTSYF. In DNA, the CDR3 is TGTGCCTGGAGTCTCAGCGGGGCCGACAGCACTTCGTACTTC.

CDR3 protein: CASSFRGATTDTQYF. The CDR3 DNA follows: TGTGCCAGCAGCTTCAGGGGGGCGACCACAGATACGCAGTATTTT. This rearrangement joins TRBV7-6 to TRBJ2-3, with a weak D call TRBD1 (7 bases). V was pared by 3 bases and J by 2 bases, with 12 bases between. The germline V gene has CDR1 SGHVS and CDR2 FNYEAQ. This CDR3 spans 15 amino acids.

This clonotype appeared a few times. This chain links TRBV29-1 with TRBJ1-1, with 7 bases lining up with TRBD1. The CDR3 has 13 residues. Losses at the gene ends were 7 bases for V and 2 bases for J; bases not matched to a gene: 7. CDR1 SQVTM and CDR2 ANQGSEA come from the germline V gene. The DNA for the CDR3 is TGCAGCGGCCGACAGGGCTTAAACACTGAAGCTTTCTTT. Protein sequence: CSGRQGLNTEAFF.

This chain joins TRBV29-1 and TRBJ1-5, with 10 bases that match TRBD1. Trimming took 3 bases from V and 0 from J; bases not matched to a gene: 20. The CDR3 runs to 21 residues. Germline V lookup: CDR1 SQVTM, CDR2 ANQGSEA. The DNA for the CDR3 is TGCAGCGTTGATGGGACAGGGGTAACCTTGGCCAAGAGTAATAGCAATCAGCCCCAGCATTTT. Amino acid sequence: CSVDGTGVTLAKSNSNQPQHF.

The chain recombines TRBV29-1 with TRBJ1-2; D is possibly TRBD1 (6 bases). Trimming left V 4 bases short and J 5 bases short, with 14 bases between. Germline V lookup: CDR1 SQVTM, CDR2 ANQGSEA. This CDR3 comprises 13 residues. The CDR3 protein is CSVGDPGDYGYTF. The CDR3 bases are TGCAGCGTTGGGGATCCAGGGGATTATGGCTACACCTTC.

This clonotype was picked up a small number of times. The chain combines TRBV27 with TRBJ1-4, with D possibly TRBD1 on 5 matching bases. Trimming removed 0 bases at V and 8 bases at J, with 13 bases between. The CDR3 runs to 15 residues. Germline loops: CDR1 MNHEY, CDR2 SMNVEV (reference sequence). The CDR3 region has the DNA TGTGCCAGCAGTTTATCGTGGGACCGGAGGGAAAAACTGTTTTTT. Protein sequence: CASSLSWDRREKLFF.

This clonotype has just a few counts. The chain employs TRBV30 and TRBJ1-2, with D tentatively TRBD1 (6 bases). V was cut by 0 bases and J by 8 bases, with 16 bases left in between. There are 14 residues in the CDR3. Germline loops: CDR1 GTSNPN, CDR2 SVGIG (reference sequence). DNA of the CDR3: TGTGCCTGGAGTGTTGTCGTCAGGGGATACGGCTACACCTTC. As protein: CAWSVVVRGYGYTF.

This clonotype was recorded once. DNA of the CDR3: TGTGCCAGCAGCTTAGCCCCGATAGATCCTTTCTTT. It specifies CASSLAPIDPFF. V usage is TRBV7-9 and J usage is TRBJ1-1; D uncertain. V lost 0 bases and J 12 bases, leaving 11 bases between the germline ends. The CDR3 totals 12 residues. Germline assignment: CDR1 SEHNR and CDR2 FQNEAQ (reference sequence).

With respect to this clonotype: Germline and junction disagree at one end, which may indicate a read error. J is TRBJ2-1 and V is TRBV29-1; D is undetermined. CDR1 is SQVTM, CDR2 ANQGSEA, per germline. The CDR3 runs to 14 residues. The CDR3 is CSANPYLSHNEQFF. The CDR3 nucleotides are TGCAGCGCTAATCCCTATCTCTCCCACAATGAGCAGTTCTTC.

In this sample, this clonotype turned up many times. The CDR3 DNA follows: TGTGCCAGCAGTGGAAGTAGGGGAGAGACCCAGTACTTC. Translating it yields CASSGSRGETQYF. The chain carries TRBV5-6 and TRBJ2-5, with a tentative D call TRBD1 (5 bases). CDR3 length: 13 amino acids. V lost 5 bases and J 4 bases, leaving 12 bases between the germline ends. Germline CDR1 reads SGHDT; CDR2 reads YYEEEE.

This clonotype was recorded a few times. This chain links TRBV4-2 with TRBJ2-7, with 7 bases fitting TRBD1. CDR1 and CDR2 (germline): LGHNA, YNFKEQ. Germline trimming cut 4 bases from V and 4 bases from J; bases unmatched to any gene: 13. The CDR3 totals 16 residues. The CDR3 is CASSPRRTGPLYEQYF. The CDR3 nucleotides read TGTGCCAGCAGCCCGAGGAGGACAGGCCCCCTATACGAGCAGTACTTC.

The chain has TRBV4-2 and TRBJ2-3; TRBD2 might be the D (6 bases). The V end lost 4 bases, the J end lost 2 bases, and 31 bases lay between the germline ends. This CDR3 has 21 amino acids. Germline V gives CDR1 LGHNA, CDR2 YNFKEQ. The CDR3 region is CASSPRGKRAQSLRYTDTQYF. For the CDR3, the DNA is TGTGCCAGCAGCCCCCGGGGGAAGCGGGCGCAATCCTTAAGATACACAGATACGCAGTATTTT.